This T cell receptor beta chain was retrieved from a study of T-cell memory formation after mild COVID-19. For the study at large: Largely donor-specific sequence clusters came from a couple of donors. Study observations and caveats: Later expanders leaned toward CD4+, whereas clones contracting from day 15 to 85 were balanced CD4/CD8.

V dropped 3 bases and J dropped 7; count of bases not matched to a gene: 18. The CDR3 is 18 amino acids. Germline V lookup: CDR1 SGHRS, CDR2 YFSETQ. This clonotype was seen only a few times. Its antigen is not identified. Each CDR3 protein is one row after TCRdb ran MiXCR on the 5' RACE reads. The top ten hold roughly 13% of the sample, which has approximately 430,000 distinct CDR3 sequences, roughly a quarter seen once. This sequence was found in an adult woman who had mild COVID-19 (a few samples of this study predate the infection). Cell type and time point are not known. The chain has TRBV5-1 and TRBJ2-1, with 8 bases that match TRBD2. The sequenced material came from PBMCs or a T cell subset sorted from them (not recorded which). The chain's CDR3 is CASSSVSPGLGRPNEQFF. DNA for the CDR3: TGCGCCAGCAGCTCCGTTTCACCGGGACTAGGTAGACCGAATGAGCAGTTCTTC.